This T cell receptor (beta chain) was sequenced in a study of cytotoxic CD8 clonotypes in ibrutinib-treated CLL (dated by TCRdb to the early 2020s). Context from the whole study: In this cohort, approximately 15 patients were treatment-naive and some 10 were relapsed/refractory, while some 18 had unmutated IGHV. On average, each sample yielded roughly 250,000 productive templates and under 95,000 productive rearrangements. Responses were partial in about 25 patients and complete in 2; after median 68 months follow-up, about 15 stayed in remission and some twelve progressed. Cryopreserved peripheral blood mononuclear cells were obtained prior to treatment, at the time of response, and at either disease progression or sustained remission. Of the 80 to 95 participants in the trial, roughly 25 had longitudinal samples available. Response samples were obtained after a median of 12 months of treatment, with a range of about 6 to 36 months. All remission and progressive disease samples were collected while patients were still receiving ibrutinib. General findings and caveats noted by the study authors: Baseline clonality exceeded that of age-matched healthy donors and correlated strongly with circulating CD8+ T-cell counts. Sampling times were not matched between sustained-remission and progressing patients, and lymph node repertoires were not studied. An increase in clonality was observed at ibrutinib response, with clonality remaining stable during sustained remission and falling back toward baseline at progression. Public clonotypes were rare and either contracted or stayed stable during treatment, and the rise in clonality at ibrutinib response reflected the expansion of private clonotypes.

This specimen's time point label, interpreted: approximately twelve months on ibrutinib. For TCR beta library preparation, 1.5 to 2 micrograms of genomic DNA were extracted from the cryopreserved PBMCs. Longitudinal blood samples from CLL patients on ibrutinib monotherapy were analyzed using high-throughput TCR beta sequencing. The patients were enrolled in a single-center, open-label phase 2 trial of ibrutinib monotherapy. The count of this clone is one. The specificity of this receptor is unknown. Base qualities are missing; no much larger clone stands one base away. The CDR3 spans 15 residues, from the cysteine through the phenylalanine. The kept DNA is CDR3 alone, 45 bases in frame from the first base. Trimming leaves V shorter by 0 bases and J shorter by 4 bases, with the junction holding 5 bases beyond the gene matches. CDR1 and CDR2, looked up from the germline V gene (reference sequence), are GTSNPN and SVGIG.

A MiSeq instrument was used for deep resolution sequencing, which targeted depths ranging from 1 in 1 million up to 1 in 200,000 T cells, with coverage averaging 10x for each clonotype. TCR beta libraries were generated with the immunoSEQ hsTCRB Kit. The study's processing was this. ImmunoSEQ Data Assistant and ImmunoSEQ Analyzer were used for data analysis, and V, D and J genes were assigned according to IMGT definitions. Clonality was computed as one minus normalized Shannon entropy of productive rearrangement frequencies, ranging from 0 to 1. Public clonotype analysis was restricted to overrepresented clonotypes comprising at least 0.05% of each patient's repertoire. Some 13 age-matched healthy donor repertoires from immuneACCESS served as clonality controls. This is the immuneACCESS table as TCRdb keeps it, with only in-frame sequences that have V and J called. A part of the clones is gone; compared with another copy, unresolved V genes explain less than half, and the rest is unexplained. The V and J calls and the clone size are those of that table, but D and trimming were determined from the DNA. The sample table shows 68,000 or so clones, and around 65% are seen once. The ten largest clones represent about 5.7% of the sample.

This clonotype was obtained from a human donor with chronic lymphocytic leukemia. The sample consisted of PBMCs, taken after 12 months of ibrutinib treatment. Recombination linked TRBV30 to TRBJ1-5, with 8 bases aligning to TRBD1. DNA sequence: TGTGCCTGGAGTGTCAGGGGGCGACGGAATCAGCCCCAGCATTTT. It specifies CAWSVRGRRNQPQHF.